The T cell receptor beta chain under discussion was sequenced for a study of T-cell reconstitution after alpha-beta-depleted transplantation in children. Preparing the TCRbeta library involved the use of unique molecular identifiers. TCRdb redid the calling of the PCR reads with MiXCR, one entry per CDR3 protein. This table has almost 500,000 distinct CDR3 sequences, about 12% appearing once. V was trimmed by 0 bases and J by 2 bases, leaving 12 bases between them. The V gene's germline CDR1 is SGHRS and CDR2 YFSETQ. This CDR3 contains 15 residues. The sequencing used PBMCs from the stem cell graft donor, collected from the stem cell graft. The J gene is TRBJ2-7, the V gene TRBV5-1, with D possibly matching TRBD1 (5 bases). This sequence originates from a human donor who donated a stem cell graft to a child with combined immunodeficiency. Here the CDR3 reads CASSLVQGITYEQYF. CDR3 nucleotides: TGCGCCAGCAGCTTGGTCCAGGGCATCACCTACGAGCAGTACTTC.